The 24 T cell receptor beta chains listed next were all sequenced from one sample in a study of regulatory dendritic cells for organ transplantation. Their antigens are not known. Allogeneic regulatory or mature dendritic cells were co-cultured for approximately 5 days with CFSE-labeled sorted T cells at 1:10. Repertoires were generated with immunoSEQ multiplex PCR, while TCRdb's copy carries only in-frame clones and drops some. Counted here are roughly 20,000 clones, roughly four fifths occurring once; the ten biggest clones make up about 3%. Specimen: memory CD4+ T cells from blood cultured with regulatory dendritic cells. Subset noted: CD45RO+ memory T cells. Every receptor here comes from a human donor in good health.

This chain uses TRBV21-1 with TRBJ2-7; the table's D call, TRBD1, was not checked against the DNA. TRBV21-1 is listed as a pseudogene. This CDR3 has 15 amino acids. The CDR3 spells CASSKLGGHRYGQYF. In DNA, the CDR3 is TGTGCCAGCAGCAAACTCGGCGGACACCGTTATGGGCAGTACTTC.

The J gene is TRBJ2-5, the V gene TRBV30, with a weak D call TRBD2 (6 bases). V shed 3 bases and J shed 8 bases, with 13 bases lying between them. The CDR3 is made up of 12 amino acids. The germline V gene has CDR1 GTSNPN and CDR2 SVGIG (reference sequence). DNA of the CDR3: TGTGCCTGGAGCCAAGGGAGGTTCACCCAGTACTTC. It translates to CAWSQGRFTQYF.

CDR3 in DNA: TGCGCCAGCAGCCCCAGGAGCGGGAGAGGCGCCGAGCAGTACTTC. Protein sequence: CASSPRSGRGAEQYF. This chain connects TRBV5-1 to TRBJ2-7; 8 bases match TRBD2. The CDR3 covers 15 residues. Germline V CDR1 and CDR2: SGHRS, YFSETQ. The J segment lost 6 bases and the V segment lost 4 bases, leaving 12 bases of the junction unmatched. Full variable domain (remainder filled in from reference TRBV5-1 and TRBJ2-7): KAGVTQTPRYLIKTRGQQVTLSCSPISGHRSVSWYQQTPGQGLQFLFEYFSETQRNKGNFPGRFSGRQFSNSRSEMNVSTLELGDSALYLCASSPRSGRGAEQYFGPGTRLTVT.

This chain uses TRBV4-2 with TRBJ2-3; 14 bases fit TRBD2. CDR1 and CDR2 (germline): LGHNA, YNFKEQ. The CDR3 totals 16 residues. V gave up 0 bases and J gave up 7 bases; unmatched junction bases: 3. The CDR3 loop reads CASSQEGLAGDHTQYF. The CDR3 DNA reads TGTGCCAGCAGCCAAGAGGGACTAGCGGGGGACCATACGCAGTATTTT.

This rearrangement joins TRBV10-3 to TRBJ2-7, with a weak D call TRBD1 (5 bases). The CDR3 is made up of 12 amino acids. CDR1 and CDR2 from the germline V gene are ENHRY and SYGVKD. V was trimmed by 6 bases and J by 1 base, leaving 7 bases between them. CDR3 DNA: TGTGCCATCAGCAAGGGGTCCTACGAGCAGTACTTC. Protein: CAISKGSYEQYF.

The V call is TRBV4-1, the J call TRBJ2-1, with D perhaps TRBD1 or TRBD2 (5 bases each). The CDR3 has 15 amino acids. V was cut by 2 bases and J by 4 bases, with 12 bases left in between. Germline values: CDR1 MGHRA, CDR2 YSYEKL. The CDR3 here is CASSQPRGLYNEQFF. CDR3 DNA: TGCGCCAGCAGCCAACCACGGGGCCTATACAATGAGCAGTTCTTC.

The CDR3 coding sequence is TGTGCCAGCAGCTTATACGGCAACTCTTATGGCTACACCTTC. Protein sequence: CASSLYGNSYGYTF. The gene calls are TRBV11-2 and TRBJ1-2; D call uncertain. Deletions cut 2 bases from V and 5 bases from J, with 12 bases between. The germline V gene encodes CDR1 SGHAT and CDR2 FQNNGV. This CDR3 contains 14 residues.

The chain couples TRBV11-2 to TRBJ1-1; D gene ambiguous. Deletions cut 2 bases from V and 1 base from J, with 5 bases between. This CDR3 contains 13 residues. Germline V gene sequence: CDR1 SGHAT, CDR2 FQNNGV. DNA for the CDR3: TGTGCCAGCAGCTTATTCGGGAACACTGAAGCTTTCTTT. Translated, it gives CASSLFGNTEAFF.

The chain recombines TRBV7-2 with TRBJ2-7, with 7 bases matching TRBD2. V shed 7 bases and J 1 base; nucleotides not matched to a gene: 7. Germline CDR1 is SGHTA and CDR2 is FQGNSA. CDR3 length: 14 residues. In nucleotides, the CDR3 is TGTGCCAGCACCGCGGGAGTCGGTTCCTACGAGCAGTACTTC. Protein product: CASTAGVGSYEQYF. Complete variable domain (other parts from reference TRBV7-2 and TRBJ2-7): GAGVSQSPSNKVTEKGKDVELRCDPISGHTALYWYRQSLGQGLEFLIYFQGNSAPDKSGLPSDRFSAERTGGSVSTLTIQRTQQEDSAVYLCASTAGVGSYEQYFGPGTRLTVT.

V gene TRBV7-3 combines with J gene TRBJ1-1, with D unresolved. Deletions cut 0 bases from V and 3 bases from J, with 5 bases between. From germline, CDR1 is SGHTA and CDR2 FQGTGA. The CDR3 covers 13 residues. CDR3 amino acids: CASSLTPDTEAFF. CDR3 nucleotides: TGTGCCAGCAGCTTAACCCCGGACACTGAAGCTTTCTTT.

A few counts support this clone. The rearrangement uses TRBV19 and TRBJ1-3; D unclear. With 3 bases removed from V and 1 base from J, the gap between germline ends came to 13 bases. This CDR3 contains 16 residues. From germline, CDR1 is LNHDA and CDR2 SQIVND (reference sequence). This chain's CDR3 is CASSISSVGSGNTIYF. CDR3 nucleotides: TGTGCCAGTAGTATCTCCAGCGTCGGGTCTGGAAACACCATATATTTT.

V gene TRBV5-1 combines with J gene TRBJ1-6, with 7 bases that match TRBD1. V lost 1 base and J lost 7; bases outside the gene matches: 5. Per germline, CDR1 SGHRS and CDR2 YFSETQ. This CDR3 is built from 15 residues. The CDR3 loop is CASSLQGEPNSPLHF. In DNA, the CDR3 is TGCGCCAGCAGCTTGCAGGGGGAACCCAATTCACCCCTCCACTTT.

The chain couples TRBV7-3 to TRBJ2-1, with D possibly being TRBD2 (6 bases). CDR3 length: 17 residues. With 6 bases removed from V and 2 bases from J, the gap between germline ends came to 20 bases. The germline gives CDR1 SGHTA, CDR2 FQGTGA. In DNA, the CDR3 is TGTGCCAGCAGTTCAAGAGGAGGGCCCGTTGCCTACAATGAGCAGTTCTTC. Amino acids: CASSSRGGPVAYNEQFF.

The rearrangement links TRBV10-3 to TRBJ2-7; D could derive from TRBD1 or TRBD2 (5 bases each). CDR3 length: 12 residues. The V end was cut by 10 bases, the J end by 0 bases, with 10 bases between. The germline V gene encodes CDR1 ENHRY and CDR2 SYGVKD. In nucleotides, the CDR3 is TGTGCCACCCGAGGGACCTCCTACGAGCAGTACTTC. This translates into CATRGTSYEQYF.

This clone was detected only once. This chain connects TRBV7-2 to TRBJ2-3; TRBD2 matches at 13 bases. CDR1 and CDR2 (germline): SGHTA, FQGNSA. The CDR3 contains 14 residues. With V trimmed by 10 bases and J by 2 bases, 3 bases remained unmatched. Here the CDR3 reads CATGLAGITDTQYF. The CDR3 DNA sequence: TGTGCCACGGGACTAGCGGGGATCACAGATACGCAGTATTTT.

This clone was recorded a few times. The chain links TRBV19 to TRBJ1-1; no clear D gene. V lost 6 bases, J lost 5 bases, and 19 bases lay in between. Per germline, CDR1 LNHDA and CDR2 SQIVND (reference sequence). This CDR3 region has 15 residues. In DNA form, the CDR3 reads TGTGCCAGTAGCCCGTCGGGGTGGGGTTATACTGAAGCTTTCTTT. Amino acids: CASSPSGWGYTEAFF.

J is TRBJ1-2 and V is TRBV14; D not resolved. CDR1 SGHDN and CDR2 FVKESK come from the germline V gene. Deletions cut 4 bases from V and 7 bases from J, with 16 bases between. There are 14 residues in the CDR3. CDR3 amino acids: CASSPVAHPGGYTF. In DNA, the CDR3 is TGTGCCAGCAGCCCGGTCGCCCATCCGGGTGGCTACACCTTC.

This clone occurred a few times. The V and J genes are TRBV7-2 and TRBJ1-3; no firm D call. This CDR3 has 16 amino acids. Germline V CDR1 and CDR2: SGHTA, FQGNSA. The V end lost 3 bases, the J end lost 4 bases, and 16 bases lay between the germline ends. The CDR3 region is CASSFRRFGLGNTIYF. The CDR3 region has the DNA TGTGCCAGCAGCTTCCGACGATTCGGGTTAGGAAACACCATATATTTT.

The chain uses TRBV2 and TRBJ2-7; D is ambiguous. The germline CDR1 and CDR2 sequences are SNHLY and FYNNEI. The CDR3 extends over 14 amino acids. V was shortened by 3 bases and J by 1 base, with 10 bases between the two germline ends. The DNA for the CDR3 is TGTGCCAGCAGTGAGGGCACCCTTTCCTACGAGCAGTACTTC. Translation gives CASSEGTLSYEQYF.

The J gene is TRBJ2-3, the V gene TRBV6-5; the D gene is possibly TRBD2 (7 bases). V gave up 6 bases and J gave up 8 bases, with 12 bases separating them. CDR1 is MNHEY, CDR2 SVGAGI, per germline. The CDR3 runs 12 residues. CDR3 in amino acids: CASRGGTTTQYF. CDR3 coding DNA: TGTGCCAGCAGAGGGGGGACTACTACGCAGTATTTT.

This chain joins TRBV10-3 and TRBJ1-1; perhaps TRBD1 as D (5 bases). V was trimmed by 8 bases and J by 6 bases, leaving 13 bases between them. Germline values: CDR1 ENHRY, CDR2 SYGVKD. There are 12 residues in the CDR3. The CDR3 region has the DNA TGTGCCATCGGGAGGGACGGGTCTGAAGCTTTCTTT. This translates into CAIGRDGSEAFF.

The chain couples TRBV20-1 to TRBJ2-7; no definite D call. This CDR3 has 11 residues. Trimming pared 3 bases from V and 3 bases from J, leaving 6 bases between. Germline V gene sequence: CDR1 DFQATT, CDR2 SNEGSKA (reference sequence). CDR3 bases: TGCAGTGCTAGTCCGGGCTACGAGCAGTACTTC. It yields the protein CSASPGYEQYF.

V usage is TRBV28 and J usage is TRBJ2-1, with TRBD2 as a possible D gene (5 bases). The CDR3 contains 16 residues. V shed 4 bases and J shed 2 bases, with 15 bases lying between them. Germline-derived CDR1 and CDR2 are MDHEN and SYDVKM. The CDR3 spells CASSSEADGTYNEQFF. The CDR3 nucleotides read TGTGCCAGCAGTTCGGAAGCGGACGGGACCTACAATGAGCAGTTCTTC.

This chain uses TRBV19 with TRBJ1-5; TRBD1 matches at 8 bases. Germline CDR1 is LNHDA and CDR2 is SQIVND (reference sequence). J lost 8 bases, V lost 10 bases, and 7 bases had no gene match. CDR3 length equals 12 residues. In nucleotides, the CDR3 is TGTGCCACCGCGGACAGGGCAGAGCCCCAGCATTTT. Amino acids: CATADRAEPQHF.